Given below is one T cell receptor (beta chain) in context. The sample comes from a study of blood T cell repertoires in COVID-19. Study-level background: Both acute and convalescent COVID-19 samples were obtained from the United States, Italy and Spain. T cells, B-cell-depleted T cells, or PBMCs supplied cDNA or gDNA.

Authors' processing steps: Amplification of reference gene primers was used by the study to estimate nucleated cell counts. The protocol was immunoSEQ multiplex PCR, while the TCRdb copy is restricted to in-frame clones and leaves out a portion. The DNA gave D and trimming, while V, J and clone size come from that table. Here the sample spans some 380,000 clones, approximately 77% being singletons. The CDR3 totals 15 residues. Germline loops: CDR1 SGHRS, CDR2 YFSETQ. The V gene lost 0 bases and the J gene lost 3 bases, with 13 bases spanning the gap. This sequence joins TRBV5-1 and TRBJ2-7, with a tentative D call TRBD1 (6 bases). The sample comprised peripheral blood. This receptor was identified in a human donor with acute or convalescent COVID-19. The donor label of this sample is uncertain. The CDR3 protein is CASSLVGRGDYEQYF. CDR3 coding DNA: TGCGCCAGCAGCTTGGTGGGCAGGGGCGACTACGAGCAGTACTTC.